The rows below give T cell receptor beta chains drawn from one sample of a study of T cells in tuberculosis. Only in-frame clones appear in the TCRdb table, and some are missing; sequencing was by immunoSEQ multiplex PCR. In the table there are approximately 22,000 clones, under 85% of which are singletons. Here the sequenced sample was PBMCs, taken at tuberculosis diagnosis. The receptors come from an adult with tuberculosis. CDR3s include the opening cysteine and the closing phenylalanine or tryptophan. The order of the fields is clone size, J gene, V gene, D gene, CDR3 protein, CDR3 DNA. D genes are given only for firm matches. Clone size is not always given. Where it is, it says once, few, many or a class for expanded clones.

. | TRBJ2-7 | TRBV19 | . | CASSSGLQTREQYF | TGTGCCAGTAGCTCCGGCCTTCAAACGAGGGAGCAGTACTTC
. | TRBJ2-3 | TRBV6-5 | . | CASSGGLTDTQYF | TGTGCCAGCAGTGGCGGCCTCACTGATACGCAGTATTTT
. | TRBJ2-1 | TRBV7-8 | TRBD2 | CASSQPAGGAANNEQFF | TGTGCCAGCAGCCAACCCGCCGGGGGGGCGGCCAACAATGAGCAGTTCTTC
. | TRBJ2-7 | TRBV7-9 | TRBD1 | CASSSTTDRVYEQYF | TGTGCCAGCAGCTCGACGACGGACAGGGTCTACGAGCAGTACTTC
. | TRBJ2-6 | TRBV27 | . | CARGEGVSSGANVLTF | TGTGCCAGGGGGGAGGGGGTGAGCTCTGGGGCCAACGTCCTGACTTTC
. | TRBJ2-6 | TRBV6-4 | TRBD2 | CASSASGVSGANVLTF | TGTGCCAGCAGTGCTAGCGGGGTCTCTGGGGCCAACGTCCTGACTTTC
. | TRBJ2-5 | TRBV28 | . | CASSSDQGGTQYF | TGTGCCAGCAGTTCGGACCAGGGGGGGACCCAGTACTTC
. | TRBJ1-2 | TRBV6-6 | . | CAASGKDYGYTF | TGTGCCGCGTCAGGGAAGGACTATGGCTACACCTTC
medium-sized | TRBJ2-1 | TRBV7-3 | TRBD2 | CASSLTPSGRALGDEQFF | TGTGCCAGCAGCTTAACCCCTAGCGGGAGGGCCCTAGGGGATGAGCAGTTCTTC
. | TRBJ2-5 | TRBV18 | . | CASSPPAREETQYF | TGTGCCAGCTCACCACCCGCCCGCGAAGAGACCCAGTACTTC
. | TRBJ1-1 | TRBV9 | . | CASSDERVRNTEAFF | TGTGCCAGCAGCGATGAGAGGGTGAGGAACACTGAAGCTTTCTTT
. | TRBJ1-1 | TRBV27 | . | CASSLNNLNTEAFF | TGTGCCAGCAGTTTAAACAACCTGAACACTGAAGCTTTCTTT
. | TRBJ2-5 | TRBV7-6 | . | CASSQGETQYF | TGTGCCAGCAGCCAGGGTGAGACCCAGTACTTC
. | TRBJ2-3 | TRBV5-4 | TRBD2 | CASSGMGREGQYF | TGTGCCAGCAGCGGGATGGGGCGGGAGGGGCAGTATTTT
. | TRBJ2-1 | TRBV6-5 | . | CASSYLPWLNEQFF | TGTGCCAGCAGTTACCTGCCTTGGCTCAATGAGCAGTTCTTC
. | TRBJ2-1 | TRBV28 | TRBD2 | CASSEAGGSSYNEQFF | TGTGCCAGCAGTGAGGCGGGCGGGAGCTCCTACAATGAGCAGTTCTTC
. | TRBJ2-3 | TRBV5-1 | TRBD2 | CASSLEAGGPGTDTQYF | TGCGCCAGCAGCTTGGAAGCGGGGGGGCCTGGCACAGATACGCAGTATTTT
. | TRBJ2-1 | TRBV14 | . | CASSQEGRSGYNEQFF | TGTGCCAGCAGCCAAGAAGGTCGATCGGGCTACAATGAGCAGTTCTTC
few | TRBJ1-5 | TRBV5-1 | . | CASSLGVDSNQPQHF | TGCGCCAGCAGCTTAGGGGTGGATAGCAATCAGCCCCAGCATTTT
. | TRBJ1-1 | TRBV5-4 | . | CASSLRGGTNEAFF | TGTGCCAGCAGCTTGCGTGGGGGCACTAATGAAGCTTTCTTT
. | TRBJ1-1 | TRBV5-4 | TRBD1 | CASSSPTGTGYNTEAFF | TGTGCCAGCAGCTCCCCGACCGGGACAGGGTATAACACTGAAGCTTTCTTT
. | TRBJ1-1 | TRBV6-5 | TRBD1 | CASSYGTGPTEAFF | TGTGCCAGCAGTTACGGGACAGGGCCCACTGAAGCTTTCTTT
. | TRBJ2-2 | TRBV6-1 | . | CASSERGGELFF | TGTGCCAGCAGTGAAAGGGGCGGGGAGCTGTTTTTT
once | TRBJ2-3 | TRBV11-3 | TRBD2 | CASSPLERGEADTQYF | TGTGCCAGCAGTCCCCTCGAGCGGGGAGAGGCAGATACGCAGTATTTT
. | TRBJ2-1 | TRBV28 | TRBD2 | CASRTSGSRSYNEQFF | TGTGCCAGCCGGACTAGCGGGAGTAGGTCCTACAATGAGCAGTTCTTC
. | TRBJ1-5 | TRBV6-5 | TRBD1 | CASSYGRGDRGVPQHF | TGTGCCAGCAGTTACGGCCGAGGGGACAGGGGAGTTCCCCAGCATTTT
. | TRBJ1-5 | TRBV2 | . | CASSEANLFNQPQHF | TGTGCCAGCAGTGAAGCGAATCTATTCAATCAGCCCCAGCATTTT
. | TRBJ2-5 | TRBV6-5 | TRBD2 | CASSPGGAQYF | TGTGCCAGCAGCCCCGGGGGGGCCCAGTACTTC
. | TRBJ2-3 | TRBV10-1 | TRBD1 | CASRKGQGGGDTQYF | TGCGCCAGCAGGAAGGGACAGGGGGGAGGAGATACGCAGTATTTT
. | TRBJ2-1 | TRBV4-3 | TRBD2 | CASSQDTASGGPEDNEQFF | TGCGCCAGCAGCCAAGATACGGCTAGCGGGGGCCCTGAAGACAATGAGCAGTTCTTC
. | TRBJ2-3 | TRBV9 | TRBD2 | CASSVGGRYTDTQYF | TGTGCCAGCAGCGTAGGCGGGAGGTACACAGATACGCAGTATTTT
few | TRBJ2-5 | TRBV5-1 | TRBD2 | CASSSQQTSGRVDF | TGCGCCAGCAGCTCCCAGCAGACTAGCGGAAGGGTGGACTTC
. | TRBJ1-5 | TRBV28 | TRBD1 | CASSSYSRGENQPQHF | TGTGCCAGCAGTTCGTATTCCAGGGGGGAGAATCAGCCCCAGCATTTT
. | TRBJ1-3 | TRBV27 | TRBD1 | CASSSSQGGFGNTIYF | TGTGCCAGCAGTTCTTCACAGGGGGGGTTTGGAAACACCATATATTTT
. | TRBJ2-1 | TRBV4-1 | . | CASSQGYPGAYNEQFF | TGCGCCAGCAGCCAAGGGTATCCGGGAGCCTACAATGAGCAGTTCTTC
. | TRBJ2-2 | TRBV6-1 | . | CASSVVSTGELFF | TGTGCCAGCAGCGTCGTTAGCACCGGGGAGCTGTTTTTT